These 16 T cell receptor beta chains were sequenced from one sample in a study of PD-1 blockade in classical Hodgkin lymphoma. TCRdb's table, derived via immunoSEQ multiplex PCR, lists solely in-frame clones and lacks some. The profile shows some 41,000 clones, about 90% of them singletons. Relapse after autologous stem cell transplantation occurred in every patient, and brentuximab vedotin exposure varied. Source: peripheral blood mononuclear cells (PBMCs), taken before the second cycle of nivolumab. The receptors stem from a human donor with classical Hodgkin lymphoma.

This clone was counted only a few times. V gene TRBV5-1 combines with J gene TRBJ2-5; possibly TRBD2 for D (6 bases). Looked up from germline, CDR1 is SGHRS and CDR2 is YFSETQ. The CDR3 totals 12 residues. Trimming removed 3 bases at V and 4 bases at J, with 7 bases between. The CDR3 DNA reads as TGCGCCAGCAGCTGGGGAGGAGAGACCCAGTACTTC. It encodes CASSWGGETQYF.

V and J are TRBV4-1 and TRBJ2-7; 12 positions agree with TRBD2. The CDR3 consists of 19 residues. The V segment lost 3 bases and the J segment 6 bases; nucleotides outside the gene matches: 18. The germline V gene has CDR1 MGHRA and CDR2 YSYEKL. DNA for the CDR3: TGCGCCAGCAGCCACCGTATCACCGCGAGGACTAGCGGGATCGGCGAGCAGTACTTC. Protein: CASSHRITARTSGIGEQYF.

V and J are TRBV30 and TRBJ2-1, with 12 bases fitting TRBD2. V lost 2 bases to trimming and J lost 7 bases; unmatched junction nucleotides: 15. CDR1 and CDR2 from the germline V gene are GTSNPN and SVGIG (reference sequence). The CDR3 has 18 amino acids. The CDR3 spells CAWSTELLTSGSYNEQFF. CDR3 nucleotide sequence: TGTGCCTGGAGTACCGAGTTGTTGACTAGCGGGAGCTATAATGAGCAGTTCTTC.

CDR3 region: CATSREGGRDGGGLAFLRQETQYF. CDR3 nucleotide sequence: TGTGCCACCAGCAGAGAGGGTGGACGCGATGGTGGGGGACTAGCGTTCCTTAGACAAGAGACCCAGTACTTC. The V call is TRBV15, the J call TRBJ2-5; 10 bases are shared with TRBD2. Germline V CDR1 and CDR2: LNHNV, YYDKDF (reference sequence). The CDR3 covers 24 residues. V lost 0 bases and J lost 2; bases outside the gene matches: 27.

This chain uses TRBV2 with TRBJ2-1; D remains unclear. This CDR3 spans 14 amino acids. Deletions cut 0 bases from V and 3 bases from J, with 6 bases between. In germline, CDR1 is SNHLY, CDR2 FYNNEI. This chain's CDR3 is CASSEALGYNEQFF. The CDR3 coding sequence is TGTGCCAGCAGTGAAGCGCTTGGCTACAATGAGCAGTTCTTC.

In nucleotides, the CDR3 is TGTGCCAGCAGCTCACCGGGTGGGGACATTCAGTACTTC. Residues: CASSSPGGDIQYF. The chain carries TRBV5-6 and TRBJ2-4; no reliable D call. Germline lookup yields CDR1 SGHDT and CDR2 YYEEEE. V lost 3 bases and J lost 8, with 12 bases in between. The CDR3 runs 13 residues.

The V and J genes are TRBV25-1 and TRBJ1-6; D is undetermined. Germline loops: CDR1 MGHDK, CDR2 SYGVNS. The length of the CDR3 is 14 residues. Between the trimmed V and J ends, which lost 8 bases and 0 bases, there was a span of 8 bases. The CDR3 sequence: CASQQSSYNSPLHF. The CDR3, as DNA: TGTGCCAGCCAACAGAGCTCCTATAATTCACCCCTCCACTTT.

The J gene is TRBJ1-2, the V gene TRBV9; D is ambiguous. The CDR3 is 12 residues long. Germline loops: CDR1 SGDLS, CDR2 YYNGEE. V was cut by 5 bases and J by 4 bases, with 9 bases left in between. The CDR3 reads CASSPSSYGYTF. CDR3 nucleotide sequence: TGTGCCAGCAGTCCTAGTTCCTATGGCTACACCTTC.

This chain connects TRBV5-1 to TRBJ2-7; 8 bases are shared with TRBD2. The CDR3 extends over 15 amino acids. V trimming: 4 bases; J trimming: 4 bases; junction bases outside the gene matches: 10. Germline lookup yields CDR1 SGHRS and CDR2 YFSETQ. The CDR3 nucleotides are TGCGCCAGCAGCGCCTTAGCGGGATTTCCATACGAGCAGTACTTC. This codes for CASSALAGFPYEQYF.

The V and J genes are TRBV2 and TRBJ2-1, with TRBD2 identical over 10 bases. In germline, CDR1 is SNHLY, CDR2 FYNNEI. The ends lost 6 bases at V and 9 bases at J; junction bases unmatched: 11. The CDR3 runs to 15 residues. The CDR3 DNA is TGTGCCAGCAGCTTAGCGGGAGGAGGGCACGGTGAGCAGTTCTTC. Its translation: CASSLAGGGHGEQFF.

The J gene is TRBJ2-7, the V gene TRBV4-1; 12 bases line up with TRBD2. CDR3 length: 15 amino acids. Germline trimming cut 1 base from V and 6 bases from J; bases unmatched to any gene: 4. Looked up from germline, CDR1 is MGHRA and CDR2 is YSYEKL. CDR3 sequence (DNA): TGCGCCAGCAGCCAAGGACTAGCGGGAGTTGGCGAGCAGTACTTC. Translated: CASSQGLAGVGEQYF.

The chain joins TRBV7-9 to TRBJ2-1, with TRBD2 as a possible D gene (6 bases). Trimming took 8 bases from V and 8 from J, leaving 19 bases between them. The CDR3 runs to 14 residues. Germline values: CDR1 SEHNR, CDR2 FQNEAQ (reference sequence). In DNA, the CDR3 is TGTGCCAGCGGAGGGCGGAAGGAAGGACATGAGCAGTTCTTC. Residues: CASGGRKEGHEQFF. Filled out from reference TRBV7-9 and TRBJ2-1, the complete variable domain reads DTGVSQNPRHKITKRGQNVTFRCDPISEHNRLYWYRQTLGQGPEFLTYFQNEAQLEKSRLLSDRFSAERPKGSFSTLEIQRTEQGDSAMYLCASGGRKEGHEQFFGPGTRLTVL.

This clone was detected a few times. This chain links TRBV19 with TRBJ1-5; D perhaps matches TRBD1 (5 bases). Trimming removed 3 bases at V and 4 bases at J, with 16 bases between. CDR3 length: 16 residues. The germline CDR1 and CDR2 sequences are LNHDA and SQIVND (reference sequence). The DNA for the CDR3 is TGTGCCAGTAGTATCGGTAACAGGCCACCAAATCAGCCCCAGCATTTT. This codes for CASSIGNRPPNQPQHF.

The chain has TRBV13 and TRBJ1-1; D not certain. This CDR3 is built from 13 residues. Deletions cut 5 bases from V and 7 bases from J, with 14 bases between. CDR1 PRHDT and CDR2 FYEKMQ come from the germline V gene (reference sequence). The CDR3 protein is CASSLRDVFEAFF. CDR3 DNA sequence: TGTGCCAGCAGCCTACGAGACGTTTTTGAAGCTTTCTTT.

The V call is TRBV30, the J call TRBJ2-7, with D possibly being TRBD1 (6 bases). The CDR3 contains 12 residues. The germline gives CDR1 GTSNPN, CDR2 SVGIG (reference sequence). The V end lost 5 bases, the J end lost 0 bases, and 8 bases lay between the germline ends. CDR3 region: CAWGQSSYEQYF. The CDR3, as DNA: TGTGCCTGGGGACAGAGCTCCTACGAGCAGTACTTC.

This sequence joins TRBV5-1 and TRBJ1-1, with TRBD1 as a possible D gene (5 bases). Germline CDR1 is SGHRS and CDR2 is YFSETQ. The V and J ends lost 7 bases and 5 bases respectively, with 18 bases between them. CDR3 length: 14 amino acids. The CDR3 DNA is TGCGCCAGCGGTTTAACGGGGGTAGGGACTGAAGCTTTCTTT. It yields the protein CASGLTGVGTEAFF.